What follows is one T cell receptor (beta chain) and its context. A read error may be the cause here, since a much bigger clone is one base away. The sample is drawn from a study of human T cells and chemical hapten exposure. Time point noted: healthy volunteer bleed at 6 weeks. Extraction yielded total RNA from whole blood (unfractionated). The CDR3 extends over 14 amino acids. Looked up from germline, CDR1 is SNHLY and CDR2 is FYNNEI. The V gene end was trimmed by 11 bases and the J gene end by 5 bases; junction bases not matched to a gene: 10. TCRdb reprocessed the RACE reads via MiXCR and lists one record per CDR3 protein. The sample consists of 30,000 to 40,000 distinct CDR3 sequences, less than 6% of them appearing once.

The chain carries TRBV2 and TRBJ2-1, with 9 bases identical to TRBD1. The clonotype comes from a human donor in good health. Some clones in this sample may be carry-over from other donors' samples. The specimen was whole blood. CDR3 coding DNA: TGTGCCCGCAATAATCGGGACAGGGACAATGAGCAGTTCTTC. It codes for CARNNRDRDNEQFF.